This T cell receptor beta chain was sequenced in a study of T cells after yellow fever vaccination. A 5'RACE template-switching step, the method used to make TCR cDNA, added a universal primer site and UMIs. TCRdb analysed the 5' RACE reads with MiXCR anew, one entry per CDR3 protein. The sample shows 300,000 to 450,000 distinct CDR3 sequences, less than 9.5% of them seen only once. This clonotype has only a few counts. No antigen is known for it. The study, taken as a whole, reports: Booster sampling recovered most clones from primary vaccination (around 97% CD4, approximately 88% CD8).

The receptor comes from a man between 18 and 35 years old who received the YFV17D yellow fever vaccine. The source material was PBMCs, sampled more than 35 days after the first yellow fever vaccination.

CDR3 region: CASSTPVQGNEQFF. The CDR3 DNA sequence: TGTGCCAGCAGCACACCCGTCCAGGGCAATGAGCAGTTCTTC. This chain links TRBV11-2 with TRBJ2-1; D is perhaps TRBD1 (5 bases). In germline, CDR1 is SGHAT, CDR2 FQNNGV. The V gene lost 5 bases and the J gene lost 6 bases, with 14 bases spanning the gap. This CDR3 has 14 residues.